Following are 3 T cell receptor beta chains from one sample sequenced in a study of monozygotic twins with inflammatory bowel disease. TCRdb derives one entry per CDR3 protein from the 5' RACE reads, leaving out DNA. Here the sample table reports around 380,000 distinct CDR3 sequences. Sequencing input: blood. The source is a human donor with ulcerative colitis or Crohn's disease, or a healthy co-twin of an affected twin (not recorded which).

The chain recombines TRBV10-2 with TRBJ1-1. Germline V gene sequence: CDR1 WSHSY, CDR2 SAAADI. This CDR3 region has 13 residues. This CDR3 reads CASRVQANTEAFF.

The chain couples TRBV5-1 to TRBJ2-6; TCRdb's D gene call, TRBD1, goes unchecked for lack of DNA. The CDR3 is 19 residues long. CDR1 SGHRS and CDR2 YFSETQ come from the germline V gene. This chain's CDR3 is CASSFSDTTGIGGANVLTF.

The V and J genes are TRBV2 and TRBJ2-7; no DNA is available, so the TRBD1 call from TCRdb remains unchecked. The length of the CDR3 is 13 residues. Germline CDR1 SNHLY, CDR2 FYNNEI. The CDR3 is CASKRTESYEQYF.